A single sample gave rise to the 31 T cell receptor beta chains below, sequenced in a study of blood T cell repertoires in COVID-19. The data were produced by immunoSEQ multiplex PCR, yet TCRdb's version contains in-frame clones alone and is incomplete. The table lists 200,000 to 300,000 clones, approximately 90% of them singletons, with 2% to 2.5% in the top ten. The sequenced sample was PBMCs or T cells enriched from blood (not recorded which). Source of these receptors: a woman aged 40 to 50 with acute COVID-19.

This rearrangement joins TRBV11-2 to TRBJ2-3; D is unresolved. Germline CDR1 and CDR2: SGHAT and FQNNGV. CDR3 length: 12 amino acids. V was pared by 1 base and J by 6 bases, with 5 bases between. CDR3 region: CASSLGPDTQYF. The DNA for the CDR3 is TGTGCCAGCAGCTTAGGTCCGGATACGCAGTATTTT.

CDR3 protein: CASSLGTGRTSYNEQFF. The CDR3 DNA is TGTGCCAGCAGCTTAGGGACAGGCCGGACCTCCTACAATGAGCAGTTCTTC. The rearrangement links TRBV7-2 to TRBJ2-1, with 7 bases identical to TRBD1. Losses at the gene ends were 1 base for V and 0 bases for J; bases not matched to a gene: 6. The germline CDR1 and CDR2 sequences are SGHTA and FQGNSA. The CDR3 spans 17 residues.

This chain connects TRBV19 to TRBJ1-1; TRBD1 agrees at 8 bases. The CDR3 loop spans 18 amino acids. The trim removed 1 base at V and 0 bases at J, leaving 10 bases unmatched. CDR1 LNHDA and CDR2 SQIVND come from the germline V gene (reference sequence). CDR3 bases: TGTGCCAGTAGTATAGTGCGGGGCAGGGGGCAAGTGAACACTGAAGCTTTCTTT. Its translation: CASSIVRGRGQVNTEAFF.

V usage is TRBV19 and J usage is TRBJ1-5; D unclear. Trimming removed 4 bases from V and 2 bases from J, with 15 bases in between. Per germline, CDR1 LNHDA and CDR2 SQIVND (reference sequence). The CDR3 has 16 residues. This chain's CDR3 is CASSTWEGMGNQPQHF. CDR3 nucleotide sequence: TGTGCCAGTAGTACCTGGGAGGGAATGGGCAATCAGCCCCAGCATTTT.

The chain carries TRBV7-9 and TRBJ2-5, with D possibly TRBD2 on 6 matching bases. In germline, CDR1 is SEHNR, CDR2 FQNEAQ (reference sequence). The V gene lost 4 bases and the J gene lost 0 bases, with 9 bases spanning the gap. The CDR3 length is 14 residues. The CDR3 is CASSSPSDQETQYF. CDR3 in DNA: TGTGCCAGCAGCTCCCCTAGCGACCAAGAGACCCAGTACTTC.

The chain is built from TRBV19 and TRBJ1-1; D call uncertain. Germline V CDR1 and CDR2: LNHDA, SQIVND (reference sequence). CDR3 size: 13 residues. Trimming took 3 bases from V and 1 from J, leaving 6 bases between them. The CDR3 protein is CASSISQNTEAFF. The CDR3 DNA reads TGTGCCAGTAGTATTTCCCAGAACACTGAAGCTTTCTTT.

This clone was detected only a few times. The chain links TRBV18 to TRBJ1-6, with 8 bases identical to TRBD1. The CDR3 spans 18 residues. The junction had 15 bases not matched to a gene; V was cut back by 1 base and J by 10 bases. Germline V lookup: CDR1 KGHSH, CDR2 LQKENI. As DNA, the CDR3 is TGTGCCAGCTCACCACGCTGGAGTGGACAGGGAAAAATCTCACCCCTCCACTTT. Translated: CASSPRWSGQGKISPLHF.

The chain is built from TRBV11-3 and TRBJ1-2; weak D call: TRBD1 (5 bases). This CDR3 is built from 12 residues. Germline V gene lookup returns CDR1 SGHNT and CDR2 YENEEA. V gave up 0 bases and J gave up 13 bases, with 12 bases separating them. The CDR3 is CASSLDQGAGTF. The CDR3 DNA reads TGTGCCAGCAGCTTAGATCAAGGGGCTGGCACCTTC.

This rearrangement joins TRBV5-6 to TRBJ2-7; 11 bases are shared with TRBD2. The CDR3 contains 15 residues. Germline V gene data show CDR1 as SGHDT and CDR2 as YYEEEE. Trimming removed 0 bases from V and 2 bases from J; junction bases left unmatched: 1. The CDR3 region is CASSLGLAGPYEQYF. Here the CDR3 DNA reads TGTGCCAGCAGCTTGGGACTAGCGGGGCCCTACGAGCAGTACTTC.

V gene TRBV27 combines with J gene TRBJ1-5; possible D gene TRBD1, 5 bases. There are 13 residues in the CDR3. V gave up 8 bases and J gave up 9 bases, with 17 bases separating them. From germline, CDR1 is MNHEY and CDR2 SMNVEV (reference sequence). The CDR3 bases are TGTGCCAGCCGGGGGAGGGTAGTGGGGCCCCAGCATTTT. As protein: CASRGRVVGPQHF.

V and J are TRBV7-8 and TRBJ1-2, with D perhaps matching TRBD1 (6 bases). CDR3 size: 16 residues. Germline-derived CDR1 and CDR2 are SGHVS and FQNEAQ. With 5 bases removed from V and 5 bases from J, the gap between germline ends came to 21 bases. CDR3 sequence reads: CASSLGGTSKEYGYTF. CDR3 in DNA: TGTGCCAGCAGCCTAGGGGGGACATCTAAGGAGTATGGCTACACCTTC.

This chain joins TRBV5-1 and TRBJ2-2; 9 nucleotides match TRBD1. CDR1 is SGHRS, CDR2 YFSETQ, per germline. CDR3 length: 15 amino acids. The junction had 5 bases not matched to a gene; V was cut back by 3 bases and J by 5 bases. The chain's CDR3 is CASSWTGAGTGELFF. DNA of the CDR3: TGCGCCAGCAGCTGGACAGGGGCAGGGACCGGGGAGCTGTTTTTT.

The gene calls are TRBV7-9 and TRBJ2-5; 8 nucleotides line up with TRBD2. Germline CDR1 is SEHNR and CDR2 is FQNEAQ (reference sequence). V lost 5 bases and J lost 2; bases outside the gene matches: 7. This CDR3 region has 15 residues. This CDR3 is CASSTRAGAQETQYF. CDR3 nucleotide sequence: TGTGCCAGCAGCACAAGAGCGGGGGCGCAAGAGACCCAGTACTTC.

The chain employs TRBV7-8 and TRBJ2-5; 7 positions agree with TRBD1. Germline lookup yields CDR1 SGHVS and CDR2 FQNEAQ. This CDR3 is 14 amino acids long. V shed 5 bases, J shed 1 base, and the junction held 4 bases outside the gene matches. CDR3 nucleotide sequence: TGTGCCAGCAGCCCAGGGGACAGCCAAGAGACCCAGTACTTC. It yields the protein CASSPGDSQETQYF. Full variable domain (outside the CDR3, taken from reference TRBV7-8 and TRBJ2-5): GAGVSQSPRYKVAKRGQDVALRCDPISGHVSLFWYQQALGQGPEFLTYFQNEAQLDKSGLPSDRFFAERPEGSVSTLKIQRTQQEDSAVYLCASSPGDSQETQYFGPGTRLLVL.

V usage is TRBV2 and J usage is TRBJ1-1, with a possible D match to TRBD1 (6 bases). The ends were cut back, 7 bases at V and 1 base at J, with 13 bases in the middle. Per the germline V gene, CDR1 is SNHLY and CDR2 is FYNNEI. This CDR3 has 14 residues. The CDR3 sequence: CASTKQGPNTEAFF. CDR3 bases: TGTGCCAGCACCAAACAGGGACCGAACACTGAAGCTTTCTTT.

Only a few counts were recorded for this clone. The chain links TRBV7-2 to TRBJ1-6; no clear D gene. Germline CDR1 and CDR2: SGHTA and FQGNSA. CDR3 size: 16 residues. V was pared by 5 bases and J by 7 bases, with 18 bases between. In DNA form, the CDR3 reads TGTGCCAGCAGCCCCCTCCGTAGTGTCCTCAATTCACCCCTCCACTTT. Translation: CASSPLRSVLNSPLHF.

The rearrangement joins TRBV5-4 to TRBJ2-7; 8 bases align to TRBD1. Germline CDR1 is SGHNT and CDR2 is YYREEE (reference sequence). There are 14 residues in the CDR3. V was pared by 1 base and J by 0 bases, with 0 bases of the junction left unmatched. The CDR3 coding sequence is TGTGCCAGCAGCTTGCAGGGGGCCTCCTACGAGCAGTACGTC. Its translation: CASSLQGASYEQYV.

This clone showed up just once. The chain has TRBV6-1 and TRBJ1-2; D gene uncertain. Trimming cost V 2 bases and J 6 bases, with 10 bases left between them. The CDR3 totals 13 residues. Germline V gives CDR1 MNHNS, CDR2 SASEGT. The CDR3 here is CASSERTFHGYTF. The CDR3 DNA is TGTGCCAGCAGTGAACGTACTTTCCATGGCTACACCTTC.

The V call is TRBV7-9, the J call TRBJ2-1; 15 bases agree with TRBD2. There are 18 residues in the CDR3. CDR1 is SEHNR and CDR2 is FQNEAQ in the germline V gene (reference sequence). The ends lost 5 bases at V and 2 bases at J; junction bases unmatched: 7. The CDR3 loop reads CASSVTWTSGGAYNEQFF. For the CDR3, the DNA is TGTGCCAGCAGCGTAACTTGGACTAGCGGGGGGGCCTACAATGAGCAGTTCTTC.

The chain employs TRBV7-9 and TRBJ2-2; D possibly corresponds to TRBD1 (6 bases). Germline V gives CDR1 SEHNR, CDR2 FQNEAQ (reference sequence). V lost 6 bases and J lost 4, with 15 bases in between. This CDR3 is 15 amino acids long. The CDR3 spells CASSPPGHATGELFF. The DNA for the CDR3 is TGTGCCAGCAGTCCTCCGGGACACGCCACCGGGGAGCTGTTTTTT.

V gene TRBV12-3 or TRBV12-4 combines with J gene TRBJ1-1; D uncertain. CDR3 length equals 13 residues. Trimming left V 6 bases short and J 1 base short, with 9 bases between. Written as DNA, the CDR3 is TGTGCCAGCAGCCGAGCAACGAACACTGAAGCTTTCTTT. It is translated as CASSRATNTEAFF.

The rearrangement uses TRBV24-1 and TRBJ2-1; TRBD1 is a possible D gene (6 bases). V was shortened by 1 base and J by 7 bases, with 10 bases between the two germline ends. This CDR3 has 14 residues. Germline V CDR1 and CDR2: KGHDR, SFDVKD. The CDR3 sequence is CATSDLQGRNEQFF. As DNA, the CDR3 is TGTGCCACCAGTGATTTACAGGGACGGAATGAGCAGTTCTTC.

The rearrangement uses TRBV2 and TRBJ1-1; 9 nucleotides align to TRBD1. The CDR3 consists of 17 residues. V shed 4 bases and J 0 bases; nucleotides not matched to a gene: 9. Germline values: CDR1 SNHLY, CDR2 FYNNEI. The CDR3 reads CASSAARQGGMNTEAFF. CDR3 nucleotide sequence: TGTGCCAGCAGTGCTGCCCGACAGGGGGGCATGAACACTGAAGCTTTCTTT.

The V call is TRBV5-8, the J call TRBJ1-2; D gene unclear. This CDR3 comprises 11 residues. CDR1 is SGHTS and CDR2 is YDEGEE in the germline V gene. V was shortened by 5 bases and J by 5 bases, with 7 bases between the two germline ends. The chain's CDR3 is CASRSYYGYTF. The CDR3 DNA reads as TGTGCCAGCAGGTCGTATTATGGCTACACCTTC.

The rearrangement uses TRBV2 and TRBJ2-2; possible D gene TRBD2, 5 bases. From germline, CDR1 is SNHLY and CDR2 FYNNEI. The V and J ends lost 0 bases and 5 bases respectively, with 10 bases between them. CDR3 length: 15 amino acids. CDR3 nucleotide sequence: TGTGCCAGCAGTGAAGCGCTGGGAGCGACCGGGGAGCTGTTTTTT. Amino acid sequence: CASSEALGATGELFF.

As DNA, the CDR3 is TGTGCCAGCAGCCTAGGGACAGAGCAGTACTTC. Its translation: CASSLGTEQYF. V and J are TRBV3-1 (or the pseudogene TRBV3-2) and TRBJ2-7; a weak D match, TRBD1 (6 bases). The germline V gene has CDR1 LGHDT and CDR2 YNNKEL (reference sequence). Trimming removed 4 bases from V and 7 bases from J, with 8 bases in between. The CDR3 extends over 11 amino acids.

In DNA, the CDR3 is TGTGCCAGCAGCAGGCAGTCCAGGACAGGATCAACCTTATACTATGGCTACACCTTC. Translating gives CASSRQSRTGSTLYYGYTF. The chain has TRBV21-1 and TRBJ1-2; the listed D gene, TRBD1, was not tested against the DNA. TRBV21-1 constitutes a pseudogene. The CDR3 runs 19 residues.

The chain joins TRBV5-1 to TRBJ2-1; TRBD2 matches at 10 bases. There are 15 residues in the CDR3. Germline values: CDR1 SGHRS, CDR2 YFSETQ. Trimming removed 4 bases from V and 6 bases from J; junction bases left unmatched: 7. The CDR3 DNA reads as TGCGCCAGCAGCACCGGACTAGCGGAGGGCAATGAGCAGTTCTTC. This codes for CASSTGLAEGNEQFF.

V usage is TRBV6-5 and J usage is TRBJ2-1; 7 nucleotides match TRBD1. The length of the CDR3 is 15 residues. Trimming removed 2 bases from V and 2 bases from J; junction bases left unmatched: 3. CDR1 and CDR2 from the germline V gene are MNHEY and SVGAGI. In nucleotides, the CDR3 is TGTGCCAGCAGTTACCCCCAGGGGGCCTACAATGAGCAGTTCTTC. Translation gives CASSYPQGAYNEQFF.

The chain links TRBV5-4 to TRBJ2-3; 9 bases line up with TRBD2. Germline V lookup: CDR1 SGHNT, CDR2 YYREEE (reference sequence). The CDR3 is made up of 16 amino acids. V was pared by 0 bases and J by 3 bases, with 5 bases of the junction left unmatched. The CDR3 bases are TGTGCCAGCAGCTTGGGCATAGCGGGAGCAACAGATACGCAGTATTTT. Protein sequence: CASSLGIAGATDTQYF. Complete variable domain (other parts from reference TRBV5-4 and TRBJ2-3): ETGVTQSPTHLIKTRGQQVTLRCSSQSGHNTVSWYQQALGQGPQFIFQYYREEENGRGNFPPRFSGLQFPNYSSELNVNALELDDSALYLCASSLGIAGATDTQYFGPGTRLTVL.

The chain has TRBV10-3 and TRBJ1-1, with D possibly matching TRBD1 (6 bases). The CDR3 covers 12 residues. From germline, CDR1 is ENHRY and CDR2 SYGVKD. V was clipped by 5 bases and J by 4 bases, with 8 bases between them. CDR3 sequence (DNA): TGTGCCATCAGTACAGGGTTCACTGAAGCTTTCTTT. It codes for CAISTGFTEAFF.